This T cell receptor beta chain was sequenced for a study of T cells in Graves' hyperthyroidism and ophthalmopathy. Germline V CDR1 and CDR2: KGHSH, LQKENI. The V and J ends lost 3 bases and 2 bases respectively, with 17 bases between them. This CDR3 comprises 16 residues. Template material for amplifying TCR beta CDR3 regions consisted of RNA transcripts. An initial round of RT-PCR targeting the TCR CDR3 relied on the HTBI primer set. MiXCR was run by TCRdb on the multiplex PCR reads, yielding one entry per CDR3 protein. The sample has 650,000 to 750,000 distinct CDR3 sequences; approximately 15% are singletons. Findings and limits, study-wide: Stable hyperthyroidism and ophthalmopathy were separated using 13 V-J signatures.

The sample holds many counts of this clonotype. The antigen remains unidentified. Sequencing input: blood. The chain is built from TRBV18 and TRBJ2-7, with unresolved D. The TCR originated in a woman younger than 35 with Graves' hyperthyroidism. CDR3 region: CASSPNLRADPYEQYF. CDR3 in DNA: TGTGCCAGCTCACCGAATTTAAGGGCGGACCCCTACGAGCAGTACTTC. Together with reference TRBV18 and TRBJ2-7, the CDR3 gives the full variable domain: NAGVMQNPRHLVRRRGQEARLRCSPMKGHSHVYWYRQLPEEGLKFMVYLQKENIIDESGMPKERFSAEFPKEGPSILRIQQVVRGDSAAYFCASSPNLRADPYEQYFGPGTRLTVT.